The 16 T cell receptor beta chains in this list originate from one sample, sequenced in a study of blood T cell repertoires in COVID-19. The assay was immunoSEQ multiplex PCR, and TCRdb's table has in-frame clones only and misses some. The data show over 40,000 clones, approximately 91% seen once. The sample taken for sequencing was peripheral blood. The receptor set was obtained from an elderly woman with acute or convalescent COVID-19.

About this clone: This specimen includes other DNA sequences encoding the same CDR3. V usage is TRBV6-5 and J usage is TRBJ2-7; possibly TRBD2 for D (6 bases). The CDR3 is made up of 14 amino acids. Per the germline V gene, CDR1 is MNHEY and CDR2 is SVGAGI. V was cut by 5 bases and J by 3 bases, with 14 bases left in between. This CDR3 is CASSHKGLYYEQYF. The DNA of the CDR3 is TGTGCCAGCAGTCACAAGGGACTTTACTACGAGCAGTACTTC.

This clone turned up a few times. The chain has TRBV3-1 (or the pseudogene TRBV3-2) and TRBJ1-2; TRBD1 is a possible D gene (5 bases). Germline V gene sequence: CDR1 LGHDT, CDR2 YNNKEL (reference sequence). The CDR3 is 13 amino acids. V dropped 5 bases and J dropped 6 bases, with 13 bases sitting between them. In nucleotides, the CDR3 is TGTGCCAGCAGCTCATTAGGGACTGATGGCTACACCTTC. Its translation: CASSSLGTDGYTF.

The chain uses TRBV28 and TRBJ1-6, with 7 bases identical to TRBD1. The CDR3 has 15 residues. V trimming: 6 bases; J trimming: 5 bases; junction bases outside the gene matches: 7. Germline CDR1 and CDR2: MDHEN and SYDVKM. As DNA, the CDR3 is TGTGCCAGCAGATCTGCCGGGACAGATAATTCACCCCTCCACTTT. Protein: CASRSAGTDNSPLHF.

The V and J genes are TRBV27 and TRBJ2-3, with 7 bases fitting TRBD1. V gave up 5 bases and J gave up 4 bases; unmatched junction bases: 9. There are 15 residues in the CDR3. Germline CDR1 MNHEY, CDR2 SMNVEV (reference sequence). CDR3 protein: CASSPTGERADTQYF. The CDR3 coding sequence is TGTGCCAGCAGTCCCACAGGGGAGAGGGCAGATACGCAGTATTTT.

The chain employs TRBV6-1 and TRBJ2-3; TRBD2 matches at 7 bases. This CDR3 is 17 amino acids long. Germline CDR1 is MNHNS and CDR2 is SASEGT. Germline trimming cut 4 bases from V and 2 bases from J; bases unmatched to any gene: 12. In DNA, the CDR3 is TGTGCCAGCAGTGTGCTCAGAGACAGCGGGACCACAGATACGCAGTATTTT. Translating it yields CASSVLRDSGTTDTQYF.

The J gene is TRBJ1-5, the V gene TRBV5-6; possibly TRBD1 for D (5 bases). Trimming removed 0 bases from V and 6 bases from J, with 10 bases in between. The CDR3 contains 14 residues. CDR1 and CDR2 from the germline V gene are SGHDT and YYEEEE. The CDR3 sequence is CASSLAGGTQPQHF. The CDR3 bases are TGTGCCAGCAGCTTGGCTGGGGGGACTCAGCCCCAGCATTTT. The complete variable domain, with remaining parts taken from reference TRBV5-6 and TRBJ1-5, reads DAGVTQSPTHLIKTRGQQVTLRCSPKSGHDTVSWYQQALGQGPQFIFQYYEEEERQRGNFPDRFSGHQFPNYSSELNVNALLLGDSALYLCASSLAGGTQPQHFGDGTRLSIL.

V gene TRBV7-2 combines with J gene TRBJ2-3, with a possible D match to TRBD1 (6 bases). The length of the CDR3 is 12 residues. Trimming stripped 6 bases from V and 8 bases from J, with 12 bases between. Germline assignment: CDR1 SGHTA and CDR2 FQGNSA. The CDR3 spells CASSRQEVTQYF. As DNA, the CDR3 is TGTGCCAGCAGTCGACAGGAGGTTACGCAGTATTTT. The whole variable domain, filled in from reference TRBV7-2 and TRBJ2-3, reads GAGVSQSPSNKVTEKGKDVELRCDPISGHTALYWYRQSLGQGLEFLIYFQGNSAPDKSGLPSDRFSAERTGGSVSTLTIQRTQQEDSAVYLCASSRQEVTQYFGPGTRLTVL.

This clone was counted once. V and J are TRBV2 and TRBJ2-1; the match to TRBD2 covers 8 bases. Germline V gives CDR1 SNHLY, CDR2 FYNNEI. V shed 10 bases, J shed 9 bases, and the junction held 11 bases outside the gene matches. The length of the CDR3 is 13 residues. The CDR3 coding sequence is TGTGCCACCACTTTGACTAGCGTTAGTGAGCAGTTCTTC. It yields the protein CATTLTSVSEQFF.

This clone was found a few times. This chain connects TRBV6-5 to TRBJ2-1; TRBD2 aligns across 10 bases. V dropped 5 bases and J dropped 5; count of bases not matched to a gene: 3. The CDR3 length is 14 residues. In germline, CDR1 is MNHEY, CDR2 SVGAGI. CDR3 bases: TGTGCCAGCAGTCGACTAGCGGGCCACAATGAGCAGTTCTTC. Translating gives CASSRLAGHNEQFF.

This chain links TRBV2 with TRBJ1-1; a weak D match, TRBD1 (5 bases). There are 13 residues in the CDR3. Looked up from germline, CDR1 is SNHLY and CDR2 is FYNNEI. Trimming cost V 2 bases and J 12 bases, with 16 bases left between them. CDR3 DNA: TGTGCCAGCAGTGAAAGGACACTTGGGCCCACTTTCTTT. Its translation is CASSERTLGPTFF.

This chain uses TRBV7-2 with TRBJ2-3, with 11 nucleotides matching TRBD2. Losses at the gene ends were 5 bases for V and 9 bases for J; bases not matched to a gene: 10. Germline V lookup: CDR1 SGHTA, CDR2 FQGNSA. The CDR3 contains 15 residues. DNA of the CDR3: TGTGCCAGCAGCCCCGGATGGGCTAGCGGGAGGACGCAGTATTTT. Translated, it gives CASSPGWASGRTQYF.

This clone was seen once. V and J are TRBV9 and TRBJ2-7, with D tentatively TRBD2 (6 bases). CDR1 and CDR2 (germline): SGDLS, YYNGEE. V was trimmed by 4 bases and J by 2 bases, leaving 13 bases between them. The CDR3 is 14 residues long. CDR3 sequence reads: CASSPPGVAYEQYF. The CDR3 region has the DNA TGTGCCAGCAGCCCCCCGGGGGTTGCCTACGAGCAGTACTTC.

This clone was counted a single time. The chain couples TRBV7-3 to TRBJ1-1, with D uncertain. Looked up from germline, CDR1 is SGHTA and CDR2 is FQGTGA. Trimming shortened V by 1 base and J by 6 bases, and 12 bases separated the two germline ends. The CDR3 length is 14 residues. The CDR3: CASSLMAGVAEAFF. CDR3 DNA sequence: TGTGCCAGCAGCTTAATGGCCGGGGTCGCTGAAGCTTTCTTT.

The chain couples TRBV12-3 or TRBV12-4 to TRBJ1-2, with D possibly being TRBD1 (6 bases). V lost 1 base, J lost 10 bases, and 13 bases lay in between. The CDR3 runs 13 residues. The CDR3 coding sequence is TGTGCCAGCAGTTTAGTAGAGCGACAGGCCTACACCTTC. It codes for CASSLVERQAYTF.

The chain has TRBV30 and TRBJ2-7; TRBD2 matches 14 bases. CDR1 and CDR2 from the germline V gene are GTSNPN and SVGIG (reference sequence). This CDR3 spans 12 amino acids. Trimming at V came to 3 bases and at J to 10 bases, leaving 2 bases not matched to a gene. For the CDR3, the DNA is TGTGCCTGGAGGGGACTAGCGGGAGTTCAGTACTTC. Translating it yields CAWRGLAGVQYF.

This clone was seen a handful of times. The CDR3 region has the DNA TGTGCCAGCAGCAAGGGACAGGTGAGCTCCTACGAGCAGTACTTC. Its translation: CASSKGQVSSYEQYF. V is TRBV5-6 and J is TRBJ2-7; 8 positions agree with TRBD1. The trim removed 4 bases at V and 0 bases at J, leaving 6 bases unmatched. The germline gives CDR1 SGHDT, CDR2 YYEEEE. The CDR3 runs 15 residues.